This T cell receptor beta chain was identified during a study of T cells expressing NK-cell markers. TCRdb reprocessed the 5' RACE reads; each CDR3 protein has one entry and no DNA is given. The sample table includes 400,000 to 450,000 distinct CDR3 sequences. The CDR3 covers 15 residues. Germline assignment: CDR1 SGHKS and CDR2 YYEKEE (reference sequence). This TCR derives from a woman between 18 and 70 years old in good health. The chain is built from TRBV5-5 and TRBJ2-7; TCRdb returns TRBD1, unconfirmable since there is no DNA. The sample taken for sequencing was blood T cells: a sorted CD56 or NKG2C T cell subset, CD4+ or CD8+ T cells, or bulk PBMC T cells (not recorded which). The CDR3 spells CASSLVGTGTYEQYF.